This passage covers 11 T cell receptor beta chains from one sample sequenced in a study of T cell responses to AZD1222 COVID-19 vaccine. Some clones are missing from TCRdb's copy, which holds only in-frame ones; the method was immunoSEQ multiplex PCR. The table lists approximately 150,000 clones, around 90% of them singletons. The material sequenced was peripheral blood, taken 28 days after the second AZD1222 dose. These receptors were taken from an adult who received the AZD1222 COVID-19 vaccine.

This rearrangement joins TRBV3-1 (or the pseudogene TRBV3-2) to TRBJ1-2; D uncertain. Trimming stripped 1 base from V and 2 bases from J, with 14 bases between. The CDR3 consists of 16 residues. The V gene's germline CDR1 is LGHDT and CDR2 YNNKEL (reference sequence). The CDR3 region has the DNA TGTGCCAGCAGCCAAGTTCATGCGAGGGAAAACTATGGCTACACCTTC. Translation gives CASSQVHARENYGYTF.

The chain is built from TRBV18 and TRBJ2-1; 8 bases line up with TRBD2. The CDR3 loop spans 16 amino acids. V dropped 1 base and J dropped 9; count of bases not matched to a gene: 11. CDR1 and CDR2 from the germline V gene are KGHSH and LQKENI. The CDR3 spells CASSPLAGTAEGEQFF. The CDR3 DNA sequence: TGTGCCAGCTCACCACTAGCGGGAACCGCGGAGGGTGAGCAGTTCTTC.

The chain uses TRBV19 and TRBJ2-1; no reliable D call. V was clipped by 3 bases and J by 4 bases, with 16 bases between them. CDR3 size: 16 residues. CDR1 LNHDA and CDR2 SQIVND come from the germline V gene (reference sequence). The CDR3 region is CASSMGTLGRYNEQFF. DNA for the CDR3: TGTGCCAGTAGTATGGGAACCCTCGGGCGTTACAATGAGCAGTTCTTC.

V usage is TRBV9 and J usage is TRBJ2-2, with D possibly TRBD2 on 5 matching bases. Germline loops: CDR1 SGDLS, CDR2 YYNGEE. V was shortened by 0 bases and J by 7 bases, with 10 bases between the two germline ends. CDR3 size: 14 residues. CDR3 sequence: CASSVEARGGELFF. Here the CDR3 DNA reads TGTGCCAGCAGCGTAGAGGCCCGGGGCGGGGAGCTGTTTTTT.

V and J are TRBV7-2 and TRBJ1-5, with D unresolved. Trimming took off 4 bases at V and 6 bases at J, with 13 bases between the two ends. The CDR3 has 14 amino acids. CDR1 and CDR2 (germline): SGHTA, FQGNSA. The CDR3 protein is CASSSQIVGQPQHF. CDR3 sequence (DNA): TGTGCCAGCAGCTCCCAAATAGTGGGTCAGCCCCAGCATTTT.

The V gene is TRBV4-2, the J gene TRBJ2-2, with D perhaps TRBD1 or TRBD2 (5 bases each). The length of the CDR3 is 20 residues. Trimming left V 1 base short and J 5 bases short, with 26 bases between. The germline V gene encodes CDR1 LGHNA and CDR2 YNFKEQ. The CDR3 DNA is TGTGCCAGCAGCCAAGGTTTCGACTGGGACCCCGACCTGGGTACCGGGGAGCTGTTTTTT. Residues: CASSQGFDWDPDLGTGELFF.

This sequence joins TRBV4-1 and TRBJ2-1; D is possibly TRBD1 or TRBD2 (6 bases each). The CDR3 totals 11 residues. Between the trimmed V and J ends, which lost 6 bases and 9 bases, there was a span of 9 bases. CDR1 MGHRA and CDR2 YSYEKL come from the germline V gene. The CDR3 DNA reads TGCGCCAGCAGGGGGGGCGTTGAGCAGTTCTTC. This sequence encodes CASRGGVEQFF.

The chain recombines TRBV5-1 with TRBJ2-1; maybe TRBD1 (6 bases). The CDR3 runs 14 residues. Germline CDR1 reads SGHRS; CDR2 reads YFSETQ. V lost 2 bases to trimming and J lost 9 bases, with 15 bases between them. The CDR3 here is CASSFVQGGAEQFF. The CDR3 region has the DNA TGCGCCAGCAGCTTTGTACAGGGTGGTGCTGAGCAGTTCTTC.

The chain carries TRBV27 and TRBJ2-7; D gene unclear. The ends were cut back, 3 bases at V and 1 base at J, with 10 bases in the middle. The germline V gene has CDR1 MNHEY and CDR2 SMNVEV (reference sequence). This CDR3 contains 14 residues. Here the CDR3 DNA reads TGTGCCAGCAGTTTGGACGGTCCTTCCTACGAGCAGTACTTC. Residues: CASSLDGPSYEQYF.

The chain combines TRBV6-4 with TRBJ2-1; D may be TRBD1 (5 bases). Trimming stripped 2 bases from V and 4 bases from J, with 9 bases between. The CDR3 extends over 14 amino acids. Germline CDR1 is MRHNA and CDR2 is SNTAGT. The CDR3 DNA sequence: TGTGCCAGCAGTGACGGGCAGGGTTACAATGAGCAGTTCTTC. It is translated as CASSDGQGYNEQFF.

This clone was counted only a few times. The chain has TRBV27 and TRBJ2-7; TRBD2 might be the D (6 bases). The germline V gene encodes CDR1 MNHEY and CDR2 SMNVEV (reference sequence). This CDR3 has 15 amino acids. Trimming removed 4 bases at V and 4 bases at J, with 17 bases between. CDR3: CASSSTPTGRYEQYF. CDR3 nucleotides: TGTGCCAGCAGTTCCACCCCCACGGGGAGGTACGAGCAGTACTTC.